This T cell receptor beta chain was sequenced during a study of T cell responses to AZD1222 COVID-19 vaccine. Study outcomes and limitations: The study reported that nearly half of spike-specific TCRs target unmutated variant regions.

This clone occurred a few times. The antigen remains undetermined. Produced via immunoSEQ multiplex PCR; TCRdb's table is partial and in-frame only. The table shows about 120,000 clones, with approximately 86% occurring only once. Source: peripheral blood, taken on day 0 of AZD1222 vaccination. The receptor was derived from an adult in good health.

The CDR3 DNA sequence: TGTGCCAGCAGCCACGGGTCTCAGCCCCAGCATTTT. Its protein is CASSHGSQPQHF. The chain combines TRBV3-1 (or the pseudogene TRBV3-2) with TRBJ1-5; D is ambiguous. Germline V gene sequence: CDR1 LGHDT, CDR2 YNNKEL (reference sequence). The CDR3 is made up of 12 amino acids. The V end lost 3 bases, the J end lost 6 bases, and 6 bases lay between the germline ends.